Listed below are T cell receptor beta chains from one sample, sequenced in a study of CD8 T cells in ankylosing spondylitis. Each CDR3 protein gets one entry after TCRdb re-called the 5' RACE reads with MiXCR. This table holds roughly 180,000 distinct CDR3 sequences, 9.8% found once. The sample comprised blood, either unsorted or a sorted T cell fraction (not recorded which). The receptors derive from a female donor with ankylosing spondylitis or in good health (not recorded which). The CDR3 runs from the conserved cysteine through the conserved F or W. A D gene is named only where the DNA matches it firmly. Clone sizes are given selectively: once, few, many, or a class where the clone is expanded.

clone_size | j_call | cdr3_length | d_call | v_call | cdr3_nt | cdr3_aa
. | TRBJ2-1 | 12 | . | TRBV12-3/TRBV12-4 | TGTGCCAGCAGCCCTGCCGAGAATGAGCAGTTCTTC | CASSPAENEQFF
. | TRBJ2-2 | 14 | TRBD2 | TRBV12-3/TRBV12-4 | TGTGCCAGCTACGGGGGGGGGCAGACCGGGGAGCTGTTTTTT | CASYGGGQTGELFF
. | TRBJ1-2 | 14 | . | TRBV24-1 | TGTGCCACCAGTGATCCGGGACGGATCTATGGCTACACCTTC | CATSDPGRIYGYTF
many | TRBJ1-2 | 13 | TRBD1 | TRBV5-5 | TGTGCCAGCAGCCCCCGGGACAGCTATGGCTACACCTTC | CASSPRDSYGYTF
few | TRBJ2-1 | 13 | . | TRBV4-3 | TGCGCCAGCAGCCAAGGAGACGGTAATGAGCAGTTCTTC | CASSQGDGNEQFF
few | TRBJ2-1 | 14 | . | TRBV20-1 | TGCAGTGCTATGGGGAGGAGCTCCTACAATGAGCAGTTCTTC | CSAMGRSSYNEQFF
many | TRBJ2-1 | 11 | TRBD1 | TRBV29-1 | TGCAGCGCTACAGGGGTTGATGAGCAGTTCTTC | CSATGVDEQFF
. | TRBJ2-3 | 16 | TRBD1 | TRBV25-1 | TGTGCCAGCAGTGACACCGGGACAGGGGACGCAGATACGCAGTATTTT | CASSDTGTGDADTQYF
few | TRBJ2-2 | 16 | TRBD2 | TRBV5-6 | TGTGCCAGCAGCACCGGACTAGCGGGATACACCGGGGAGCTGTTTTTT | CASSTGLAGYTGELFF
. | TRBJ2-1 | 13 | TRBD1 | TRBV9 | TGTGCCAGCGGGACAGCGAGGGTCAATGAGCAGTTCTTC | CASGTARVNEQFF
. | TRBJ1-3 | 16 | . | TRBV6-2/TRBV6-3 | TGTGCCAGCAGGACCCTATTCGACAGGCCTGGAAACACCATATATTTT | CASRTLFDRPGNTIYF
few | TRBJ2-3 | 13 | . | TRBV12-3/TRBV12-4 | TGTGCCAGCAGCGAGCAGGGGTTAGATACGCAGTATTTT | CASSEQGLDTQYF
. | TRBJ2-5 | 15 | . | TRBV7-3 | TGTGCCAGCAGCCCTGGGACCTCTCGAAAGGAGACCCAGTACTTC | CASSPGTSRKETQYF
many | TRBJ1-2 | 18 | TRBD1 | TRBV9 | TGTGCCAGCAGCGTAGCTTCGGGGGGACAGGGGGAACTCTATGGCTACACCTTC | CASSVASGGQGELYGYTF
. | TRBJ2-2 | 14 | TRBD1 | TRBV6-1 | TGTGCCAGCAGTACCGGACAGGGCGCCGGGGAGCTGTTTTTT | CASSTGQGAGELFF
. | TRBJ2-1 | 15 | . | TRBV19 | TGTGCCAGCGGGGAGGCAGACTTCTCCTACAATGAGCAGTTCTTC | CASGEADFSYNEQFF
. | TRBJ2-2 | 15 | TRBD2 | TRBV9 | TGTGCCAGCAGCGTATGGCTAGCGGGTACCGGGGATCTGTTTTTT | CASSVWLAGTGDLFF
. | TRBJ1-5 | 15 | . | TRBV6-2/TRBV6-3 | TGTGCCAGCACCACCGACCCATTCGGCGCAGGGCCCCAGCATTTT | CASTTDPFGAGPQHF
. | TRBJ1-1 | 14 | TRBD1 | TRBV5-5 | TGTGCCAGCAGCTGGGGGACAGGTAACACTGAAGCTTTCTTT | CASSWGTGNTEAFF
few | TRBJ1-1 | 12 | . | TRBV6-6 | TGTGCCACCCTTGAGGGTCGGTCGGTTGCTTTCTTT | CATLEGRSVAFF
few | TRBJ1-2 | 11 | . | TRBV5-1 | TGCGCCAGCAGCACGGGAGATGGCTACACCTTC | CASSTGDGYTF
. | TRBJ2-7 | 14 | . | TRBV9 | TGTGCCAGCAGCGTAGGCGAGGGGTCCTACGAGCAGTACTTC | CASSVGEGSYEQYF
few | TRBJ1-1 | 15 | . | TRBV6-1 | TGTGCCAGCAGTGAAGCCGAGGCCCTGAACACTGAAGCTTTCTTT | CASSEAEALNTEAFF
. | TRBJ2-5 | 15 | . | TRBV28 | TGTGCCAGCAGTTTATGGAGTAGCGGCGAAGAGACCCAGTACTTC | CASSLWSSGEETQYF
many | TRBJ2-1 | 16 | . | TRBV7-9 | TGTGCCAGCAGCTTCGGTTGGACCCAGGACTACAATGAGCAGTTCTTC | CASSFGWTQDYNEQFF
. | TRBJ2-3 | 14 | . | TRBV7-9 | TGTGCCACCAGCTTTCTAGCGATGGGGGATACGCAGTATTTT | CATSFLAMGDTQYF
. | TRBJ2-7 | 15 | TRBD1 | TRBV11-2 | TGTGCCAGCAGCTCCTCGGACAGGCCCTCCTACGAGCAGTACTTC | CASSSSDRPSYEQYF
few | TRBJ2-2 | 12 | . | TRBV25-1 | TGTGCCAGCAGCCCTTGGACCGGGGAGCTGTTTTTT | CASSPWTGELFF
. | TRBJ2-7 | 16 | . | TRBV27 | TGTGCCAGCAGTTTAATCCCGGGACACGGAGCCTACGAGCAGTACTTC | CASSLIPGHGAYEQYF
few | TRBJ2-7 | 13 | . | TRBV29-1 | TGCAGCGTTGGAGGGACTGAGACCTACGAGCAGTACTTC | CSVGGTETYEQYF
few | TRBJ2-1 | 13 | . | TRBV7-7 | TGTGCCAGCAGCTTAAGCTTCGACAATGAGCAGTTCTTC | CASSLSFDNEQFF
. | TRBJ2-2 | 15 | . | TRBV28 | TGTGCCAGCAGTTTCTCCCCGCAGTACACCGGGGAGCTGTTTTTT | CASSFSPQYTGELFF
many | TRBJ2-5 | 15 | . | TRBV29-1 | TGCAGCGTTGAAGATCTTGATGAGGTCGGGGAGACCCAGTACTTC | CSVEDLDEVGETQYF